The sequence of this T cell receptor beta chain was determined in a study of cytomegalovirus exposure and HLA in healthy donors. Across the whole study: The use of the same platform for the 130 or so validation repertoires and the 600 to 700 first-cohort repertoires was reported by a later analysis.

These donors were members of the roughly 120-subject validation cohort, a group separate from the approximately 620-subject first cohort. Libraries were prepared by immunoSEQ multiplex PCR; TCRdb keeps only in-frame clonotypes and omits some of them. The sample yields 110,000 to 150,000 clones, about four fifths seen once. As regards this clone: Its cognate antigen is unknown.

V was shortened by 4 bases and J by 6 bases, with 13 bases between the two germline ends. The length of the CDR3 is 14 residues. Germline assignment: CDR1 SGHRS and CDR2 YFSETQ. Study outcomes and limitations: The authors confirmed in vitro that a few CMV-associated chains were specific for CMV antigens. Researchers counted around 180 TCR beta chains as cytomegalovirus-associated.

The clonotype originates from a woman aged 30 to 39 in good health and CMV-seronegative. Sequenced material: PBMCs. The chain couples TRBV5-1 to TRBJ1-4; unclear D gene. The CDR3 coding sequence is TGCGCCAGCAGCAGGTCTGGCGGGGATGAAAAACTGTTTTTT. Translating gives CASSRSGGDEKLFF.